The 31 T cell receptor beta chains below come from one sample, sequenced in a study of shared T cell receptors in the human thymus. Sequencing used immunoSEQ multiplex PCR; TCRdb keeps in-frame clones, though not all of them. The repertoire holds 720,000 or so clones, with approximately 85% as singletons. The sample also formed part of further work on human thymus T cells.

What was sequenced was thymocytes. These receptors originate from a girl less than two years old with a congenital heart defect.

The chain is built from TRBV5-8 and TRBJ2-3, with D perhaps matching TRBD2 (6 bases). Trimming removed 2 bases at V and 3 bases at J, with 22 bases between. The germline gives CDR1 SGHTS, CDR2 YDEGEE. This CDR3 contains 18 residues. Here the CDR3 reads CASSLSERALSRTDTQYF. The CDR3 DNA is TGTGCCAGCAGCTTATCCGAGCGGGCCCTCTCCCGGACAGATACGCAGTATTTT.

The rearrangement uses TRBV7-6 and TRBJ1-1; D possibly corresponds to TRBD1 (5 bases). This CDR3 spans 16 amino acids. Germline CDR1 reads SGHVS; CDR2 reads FNYEAQ. Trimming removed 6 bases from V and 1 base from J, with 18 bases in between. The CDR3 DNA reads as TGTGCCAGCAGGCCAGGGAATGGGGTAAGGAACACTGAAGCTTTCTTT. It translates to CASRPGNGVRNTEAFF.

The chain carries TRBV2 and TRBJ1-6; tentative D call: TRBD1 (5 bases). V was cut by 3 bases and J by 2 bases, with 17 bases left in between. There are 18 residues in the CDR3. Germline values: CDR1 SNHLY, CDR2 FYNNEI. CDR3 sequence reads: CASSDPPATAPYNSPLHF. CDR3 nucleotide sequence: TGTGCCAGCAGTGACCCCCCCGCGACAGCGCCCTATAATTCACCCCTCCACTTT.

This chain links TRBV7-9 with TRBJ1-1; unclear D gene. Germline CDR1 is SEHNR and CDR2 is FQNEAQ (reference sequence). The CDR3 is made up of 14 amino acids. V was pared by 2 bases and J by 0 bases, with 7 bases between. CDR3 residues: CASSLSRMNTEAFF. The CDR3, as DNA: TGTGCCAGCAGCTTATCCAGGATGAACACTGAAGCTTTCTTT.

This chain connects TRBV6-1 to TRBJ1-2; tentative D call: TRBD1 (5 bases). The CDR3 is made up of 13 amino acids. The V gene lost 6 bases and the J gene lost 4 bases, with 12 bases spanning the gap. Per germline, CDR1 MNHNS and CDR2 SASEGT. CDR3 sequence: CASSPRVGYGYTF. CDR3 DNA sequence: TGTGCCAGCAGCCCCAGGGTTGGCTATGGCTACACCTTC.

The chain links TRBV14 to TRBJ2-7, with D unclear. The germline V and J ends were trimmed by 0 bases and 3 bases, with 6 bases remaining between them. The CDR3 is made up of 13 amino acids. Per germline, CDR1 SGHDN and CDR2 FVKESK. The CDR3 sequence: CASSQDGSYEQYF. CDR3 nucleotides: TGTGCCAGCAGCCAAGATGGCAGCTACGAGCAGTACTTC.

The rearrangement links TRBV27 to TRBJ1-4, with D perhaps matching TRBD1 (6 bases). Germline V gene sequence: CDR1 MNHEY, CDR2 SMNVEV (reference sequence). The V end was cut by 5 bases, the J end by 0 bases, with 19 bases between. The CDR3 length is 18 residues. CDR3 in DNA: TGTGCCAGCAGTACATCAGTCGCAGGGGACGCAACTAATGAAAAACTGTTTTTT. This encodes CASSTSVAGDATNEKLFF.

V and J are TRBV7-2 and TRBJ2-2; 12 positions agree with TRBD2. V gave up 7 bases and J gave up 6 bases; unmatched junction bases: 9. This CDR3 region has 16 residues. CDR1 SGHTA and CDR2 FQGNSA come from the germline V gene. The CDR3 region has the DNA TGTGCCAGCACCTGGACTAGCGGGGTGTTAGCCGGGGAGCTGTTTTTT. Its protein product is CASTWTSGVLAGELFF.

This clone was seen once. The chain carries TRBV9 and TRBJ1-2, with TRBD1 as a possible D gene (5 bases). The ends were cut back, 7 bases at V and 3 bases at J, with 19 bases in the middle. Germline assignment: CDR1 SGDLS and CDR2 YYNGEE. There are 15 residues in the CDR3. CDR3 sequence reads: CASSTAGRPYYGYTF. As DNA, the CDR3 is TGTGCCAGCTCCACGGCAGGGAGGCCATACTATGGCTACACCTTC.

This chain uses TRBV7-9 with TRBJ2-2; D gene uncertain. The V end was cut by 2 bases, the J end by 5 bases, with 9 bases between. Per the germline V gene, CDR1 is SEHNR and CDR2 is FQNEAQ (reference sequence). This CDR3 region has 14 residues. The CDR3: CASSLMIRTGELFF. In nucleotides, the CDR3 is TGTGCCAGCAGCTTAATGATCAGGACCGGGGAGCTGTTTTTT.

This clone was observed once. This chain uses TRBV4-1 with TRBJ2-1; TRBD2 agrees at 8 bases. V shed 3 bases, J shed 6 bases, and the junction held 4 bases outside the gene matches. The CDR3 is 14 amino acids. CDR1 MGHRA and CDR2 YSYEKL come from the germline V gene. The CDR3 coding sequence is TGCGCCAGCAGCCAGGGCGGGGGGCTCAATGAGCAGTTCTTC. This translates into CASSQGGGLNEQFF.

The chain links TRBV7-9 to TRBJ1-3; 7 nucleotides match TRBD1. The V and J ends lost 1 base and 3 bases, in that order; junction bases with no gene match: 6. CDR1 is SEHNR and CDR2 is FQNEAQ in the germline V gene (reference sequence). The CDR3 loop spans 16 amino acids. This CDR3 is CASSLGTRDSGNTIYF. CDR3 in DNA: TGTGCCAGCAGCTTAGGAACCCGGGACAGTGGAAACACCATATATTTT.

The rearrangement links TRBV7-9 to TRBJ2-5; D is unclear. The end of the DNA aligns better with TRBJ2-7, so the J call may be wrong. CDR3 length equals 11 residues. CDR1 is SEHNR, CDR2 FQNEAQ, per germline (reference sequence). The CDR3 nucleotides are TGTGCCAGCAGCTCTACCTACGAGCAGTACTTC. This sequence encodes CASSSTYEQYF.

The V call is TRBV7-3, the J call TRBJ2-5; no reliable D call. The CDR3 runs to 13 residues. Germline V CDR1 and CDR2: SGHTA, FQGTGA. Deletions cut 3 bases from V and 5 bases from J, with 10 bases between. The CDR3 here is CASSFQSRETQYF. For the CDR3, the DNA is TGTGCCAGCAGCTTCCAATCCCGGGAGACCCAGTACTTC.

V and J are TRBV13 and TRBJ2-5, with 7 bases aligning to TRBD2. The CDR3 is 16 residues long. V gave up 2 bases and J gave up 5 bases; unmatched junction bases: 11. The germline V gene encodes CDR1 PRHDT and CDR2 FYEKMQ (reference sequence). CDR3 bases: TGTGCCAGCAGCTTATCTAGCGGACCGGGATGGGAGACCCAGTACTTC. It is translated as CASSLSSGPGWETQYF.

The genes are TRBV27 and TRBJ2-2, with 10 bases that match TRBD1. With 3 bases clipped from V and 1 base from J, the junction kept 8 bases outside the gene matches. There are 18 residues in the CDR3. Germline-derived CDR1 and CDR2 are MNHEY and SMNVEV (reference sequence). In nucleotides, the CDR3 is TGTGCCAGCAGTTTCTCCTCGACAGGGGGCAAGAACACCGGGGAGCTGTTTTTT. This encodes CASSFSSTGGKNTGELFF.

The gene calls are TRBV2 and TRBJ1-2; TRBD1 is a possible D gene (6 bases). This CDR3 has 14 amino acids. V lost 3 bases to trimming and J lost 4 bases, with 12 bases between them. Per germline, CDR1 SNHLY and CDR2 FYNNEI. The CDR3 coding sequence is TGTGCCAGCAGTGACCGGGTGGGGGCCTATGGCTACACCTTC. It yields the protein CASSDRVGAYGYTF.

The CDR3 coding sequence is TGTGCCAGCAGTGGCATCCACCAAGAGACCCAGTACTTC. It translates to CASSGIHQETQYF. This chain uses TRBV27 with TRBJ2-5; no definite D call. V gave up 5 bases and J gave up 0 bases, with 7 bases separating them. From germline, CDR1 is MNHEY and CDR2 SMNVEV (reference sequence). The CDR3 length is 13 residues.

The V gene is TRBV4-1, the J gene TRBJ1-2; D possibly corresponds to TRBD1 (6 bases). Per germline, CDR1 MGHRA and CDR2 YSYEKL. The CDR3 has 14 residues. V lost 4 bases, J lost 7 bases, and 16 bases lay in between. The CDR3 sequence is CASSRGQGWCGYTF. The CDR3 nucleotides are TGCGCCAGCAGCCGGGGGCAGGGGTGGTGTGGCTACACCTTC.

This chain links TRBV19 with TRBJ1-2; no definite D call. CDR1 is LNHDA and CDR2 is SQIVND in the germline V gene (reference sequence). The CDR3 sequence is 13 residues long. V lost 3 bases and J 4 bases, leaving 9 bases between the germline ends. CDR3 DNA: TGTGCCAGTAGTATGGATAGCGCCTATGGCTACACCTTC. Translation gives CASSMDSAYGYTF. Full variable domain (outside the CDR3, taken from reference TRBV19 and TRBJ1-2): DGGITQSPKYLFRKEGQNVTLSCEQNLNHDAMYWYRQDPGQGLRLIYYSQIVNDFQKGDIAEGYSVSREKKESFPLTVTSAQKNPTAFYLCASSMDSAYGYTFGSGTRLTVV.

The rearrangement links TRBV5-4 to TRBJ2-3; 8 nucleotides match TRBD1. V dropped 9 bases and J dropped 4; count of bases not matched to a gene: 13. CDR3 length: 15 amino acids. Germline CDR1 reads SGHNT; CDR2 reads YYREEE (reference sequence). The CDR3 reads CAIGSVPGGADTQYF. The CDR3 DNA reads TGTGCCATCGGATCGGTACCAGGGGGCGCAGATACGCAGTATTTT.

The chain joins TRBV5-1 to TRBJ2-5; 10 nucleotides align to TRBD2. The junction had 4 bases not matched to a gene; V was cut back by 1 base and J by 1 base. The CDR3 is 16 amino acids. Germline CDR1 is SGHRS and CDR2 is YFSETQ. The chain's CDR3 is CASSLNLAGGQETQYF. CDR3 sequence (DNA): TGCGCCAGCAGCTTGAATTTAGCGGGGGGCCAAGAGACCCAGTACTTC.

The rearrangement joins TRBV11-2 to TRBJ1-4, with 7 bases fitting TRBD1. This CDR3 spans 13 amino acids. Germline values: CDR1 SGHAT, CDR2 FQNNGV. The V gene end was trimmed by 5 bases and the J gene end by 6 bases; junction bases not matched to a gene: 3. The CDR3 DNA reads as TGTGCCAGCAGCGGGACAGATTATGAAAAACTGTTTTTT. This codes for CASSGTDYEKLFF.

The chain links TRBV6-5 to TRBJ1-1, with 7 nucleotides matching TRBD1. CDR1 MNHEY and CDR2 SVGAGI come from the germline V gene. V was clipped by 2 bases and J by 2 bases; unmatched bases: 5. The CDR3 has 15 residues. The CDR3 region has the DNA TGTGCCAGCAGTTACCAGGGACAGCTAAACACTGAAGCTTTCTTT. Amino acid sequence: CASSYQGQLNTEAFF.

The rearrangement joins TRBV2 to TRBJ2-2, with a tentative D call TRBD1 (6 bases). The germline V gene has CDR1 SNHLY and CDR2 FYNNEI. Trimming took off 9 bases at V and 1 base at J, with 12 bases between the two ends. The CDR3 covers 14 residues. The CDR3: CARRTALNTGELFF. For the CDR3, the DNA is TGTGCCAGGCGGACAGCCTTGAACACCGGGGAGCTGTTTTTT.

The chain has TRBV4-1 and TRBJ1-5; D uncertain. Trimming removed 0 bases at V and 9 bases at J, with 9 bases between. Per germline, CDR1 MGHRA and CDR2 YSYEKL. The CDR3 covers 13 residues. In DNA form, the CDR3 reads TGCGCCAGCAGCCAAGATCTAGTCTGGCCCCAGCATTTT. Encoded protein: CASSQDLVWPQHF.

V gene TRBV6-1 combines with J gene TRBJ2-3, with a tentative D call TRBD1 (6 bases). CDR3 size: 17 residues. The V end lost 1 base, the J end lost 5 bases, and 19 bases lay between the germline ends. CDR1 is MNHNS, CDR2 SASEGT, per germline. CDR3 bases: TGTGCCAGCAGTGAAGACAGGGATAGGCTAGATGGAGATACGCAGTATTTT. This sequence encodes CASSEDRDRLDGDTQYF.

CDR3 nucleotides: TGTGCCAGCACCTCCCCCAGGGACAGGGCCTATGGCTACACCTTC. Amino acid sequence: CASTSPRDRAYGYTF. The chain couples TRBV7-9 to TRBJ1-2; 9 bases match TRBD1. The junction had 10 bases not matched to a gene; V was cut back by 7 bases and J by 4 bases. There are 15 residues in the CDR3. Germline V gene lookup returns CDR1 SEHNR and CDR2 FQNEAQ (reference sequence).

The J gene is TRBJ1-2, the V gene TRBV4-2, with 9 positions matching TRBD1. The J segment lost 6 bases and the V segment lost 2 bases, leaving 4 bases of the junction unmatched. The CDR3 totals 14 residues. The germline V gene encodes CDR1 LGHNA and CDR2 YNFKEQ. CDR3 protein: CASSQNWTGDGYTF. CDR3 DNA: TGTGCCAGCAGCCAAAATTGGACAGGGGATGGCTACACCTTC.

This clone was seen only once. The same CDR3 is also encoded by other DNA sequences in this sample. The chain couples TRBV28 to TRBJ2-3; D remains ambiguous. The V gene's germline CDR1 is MDHEN and CDR2 SYDVKM. Trimming stripped 6 bases from V and 0 bases from J, with 7 bases between. CDR3 length: 13 residues. In DNA, the CDR3 is TGTGCCAGCAGCCTCGGGAGCACAGATACGCAGTATTTT. Protein: CASSLGSTDTQYF.

The V and J genes are TRBV7-4 and TRBJ1-1, with TRBD1 as a possible D gene (6 bases). CDR1 is SGHVT and CDR2 is SQSDAQ in the germline V gene. The ends were cut back, 5 bases at V and 5 bases at J, with 18 bases in the middle. This CDR3 comprises 15 residues. CDR3 protein: CASSNTQGMETEAFF. The CDR3 DNA follows: TGTGCCAGCAGCAATACGCAGGGGATGGAAACTGAAGCTTTCTTT.